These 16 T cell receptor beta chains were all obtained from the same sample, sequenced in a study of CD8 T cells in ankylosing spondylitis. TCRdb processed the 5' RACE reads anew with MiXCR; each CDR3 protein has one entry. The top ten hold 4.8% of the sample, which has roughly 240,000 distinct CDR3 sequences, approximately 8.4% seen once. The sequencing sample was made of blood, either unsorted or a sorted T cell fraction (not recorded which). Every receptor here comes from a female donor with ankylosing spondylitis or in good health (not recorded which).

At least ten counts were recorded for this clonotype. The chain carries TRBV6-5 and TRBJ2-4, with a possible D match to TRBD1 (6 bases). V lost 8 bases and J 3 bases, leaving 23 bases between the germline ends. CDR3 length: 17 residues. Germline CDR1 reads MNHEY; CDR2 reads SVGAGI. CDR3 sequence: CASGRNGFDRSKNIQYF. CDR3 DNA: TGTGCCAGCGGAAGGAACGGCTTTGACAGGAGCAAAAACATTCAGTACTTC.

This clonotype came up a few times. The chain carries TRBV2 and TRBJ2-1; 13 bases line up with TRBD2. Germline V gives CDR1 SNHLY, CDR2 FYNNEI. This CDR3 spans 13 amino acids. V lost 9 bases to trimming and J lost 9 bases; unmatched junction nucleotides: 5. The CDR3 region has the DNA TGTGCCAGAGGACTAGCGGGAGCGTTTGAGCAGTTCTTC. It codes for CARGLAGAFEQFF.

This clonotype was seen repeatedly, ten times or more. DNA of the CDR3: TGCAGTGCTCCCACAGGGATGGGCAATCAGCCCCAGCATTTT. Translation gives CSAPTGMGNQPQHF. V is TRBV20-1 and J is TRBJ1-5; TRBD1 might be the D (6 bases). The germline gives CDR1 DFQATT, CDR2 SNEGSKA (reference sequence). The CDR3 sequence is 14 residues long. Trimming stripped 5 bases from V and 2 bases from J, with 13 bases between.

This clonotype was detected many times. The CDR3 spells CSARGQAFNQPQHF. DNA of the CDR3: TGCAGTGCTAGGGGGCAGGCGTTCAATCAGCCCCAGCATTTT. This chain links TRBV20-1 with TRBJ1-5; D perhaps matches TRBD1 (5 bases). Germline CDR1 is DFQATT and CDR2 is SNEGSKA (reference sequence). V was pared by 3 bases and J by 3 bases, with 12 bases between. The CDR3 sequence is 14 residues long.

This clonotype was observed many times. As DNA, the CDR3 is TGTGCCAGCAGCTTCGCCGGACTAGCGGGAGAGGGCTCCTACAATGAGCAGTTCTTC. Its translation is CASSFAGLAGEGSYNEQFF. V usage is TRBV11-1 and J usage is TRBJ2-1, with TRBD2 matching over 13 bases. With V trimmed by 3 bases and J by 0 bases, 8 bases remained unmatched. Germline CDR1 reads SGHAT; CDR2 reads FQDESV (reference sequence). The CDR3 is 19 amino acids.

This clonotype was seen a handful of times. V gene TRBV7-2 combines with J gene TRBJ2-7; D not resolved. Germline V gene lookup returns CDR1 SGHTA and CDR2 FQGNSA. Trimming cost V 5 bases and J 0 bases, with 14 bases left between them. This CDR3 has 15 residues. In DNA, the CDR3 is TGTGCCAGCAGCCCCGAACCGGGTCGCTCCTACGAGCAGTACTTC. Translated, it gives CASSPEPGRSYEQYF.

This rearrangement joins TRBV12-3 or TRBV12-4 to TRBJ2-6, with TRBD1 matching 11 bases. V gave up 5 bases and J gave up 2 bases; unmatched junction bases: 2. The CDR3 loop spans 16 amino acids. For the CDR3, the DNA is TGTGCCAGCAGTCGGGACAGGGGGACTGGGGCCAACGTCCTGACTTTC. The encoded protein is CASSRDRGTGANVLTF.

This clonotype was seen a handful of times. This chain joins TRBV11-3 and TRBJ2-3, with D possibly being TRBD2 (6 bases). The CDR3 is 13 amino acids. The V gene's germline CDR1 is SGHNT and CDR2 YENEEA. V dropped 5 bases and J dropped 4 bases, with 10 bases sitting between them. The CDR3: CASSGGTADTQYF. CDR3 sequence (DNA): TGTGCCAGCAGCGGCGGGACTGCAGATACGCAGTATTTT.

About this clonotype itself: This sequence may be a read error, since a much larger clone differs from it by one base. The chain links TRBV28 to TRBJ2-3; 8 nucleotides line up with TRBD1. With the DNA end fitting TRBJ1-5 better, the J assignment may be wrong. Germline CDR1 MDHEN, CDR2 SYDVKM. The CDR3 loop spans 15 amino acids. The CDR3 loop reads CASSSTTGVTDTQHF. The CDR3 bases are TGTGCCAGCAGTTCGACGACAGGGGTCACAGATACGCAGCATTTT.

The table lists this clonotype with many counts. The CDR3 DNA reads TGTGCCAGCGCCATCATGGAGAGGGGCGAGACCCAGTACTTC. Its protein is CASAIMERGETQYF. The chain couples TRBV2 to TRBJ2-5; D possibly uses TRBD1 or TRBD2 (5 bases each). This CDR3 is 14 amino acids long. V was clipped by 8 bases and J by 5 bases, with 18 bases between them. Germline V lookup: CDR1 SNHLY, CDR2 FYNNEI.

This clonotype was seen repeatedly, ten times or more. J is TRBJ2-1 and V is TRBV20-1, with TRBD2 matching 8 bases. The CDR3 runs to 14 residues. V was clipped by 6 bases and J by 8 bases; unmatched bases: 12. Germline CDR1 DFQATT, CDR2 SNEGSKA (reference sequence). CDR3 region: CSATTIGTSDEQFF. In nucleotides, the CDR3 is TGCAGTGCCACAACTATCGGGACTAGTGATGAGCAGTTCTTC.

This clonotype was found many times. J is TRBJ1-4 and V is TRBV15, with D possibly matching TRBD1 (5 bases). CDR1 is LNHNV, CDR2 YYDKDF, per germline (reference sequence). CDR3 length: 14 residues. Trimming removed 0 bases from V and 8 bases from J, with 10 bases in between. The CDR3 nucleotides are TGTGCCACCAGCAGAGATCAGGGCGGGGAAAAACTGTTTTTT. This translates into CATSRDQGGEKLFF. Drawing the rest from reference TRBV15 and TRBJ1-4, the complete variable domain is DAMVIQNPRYQVTQFGKPVTLSCSQTLNHNVMYWYQQKSSQAPKLLFHYYDKDFNNEADTPDNFQSRRPNTSFCFLDIRSPGLGDTAMYLCATSRDQGGEKLFFGSGTQLSVL.

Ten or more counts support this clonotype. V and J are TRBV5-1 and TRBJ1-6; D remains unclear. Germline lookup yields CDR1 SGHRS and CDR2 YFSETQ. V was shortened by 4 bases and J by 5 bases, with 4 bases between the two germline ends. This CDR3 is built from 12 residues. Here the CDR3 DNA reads TGCGCCAGCAGCATGAATAATTCACCCCTCCACTTT. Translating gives CASSMNNSPLHF. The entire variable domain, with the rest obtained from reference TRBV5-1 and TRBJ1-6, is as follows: KAGVTQTPRYLIKTRGQQVTLSCSPISGHRSVSWYQQTPGQGLQFLFEYFSETQRNKGNFPGRFSGRQFSNSRSEMNVSTLELGDSALYLCASSMNNSPLHFGNGTRLTVT.

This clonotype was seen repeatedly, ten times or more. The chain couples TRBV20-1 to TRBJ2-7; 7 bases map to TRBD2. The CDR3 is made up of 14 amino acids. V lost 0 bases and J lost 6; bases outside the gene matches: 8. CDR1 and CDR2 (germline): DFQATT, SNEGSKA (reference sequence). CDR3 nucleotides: TGCAGTGCTAGAGATCAAGCGGGGCCAGCCGAGCAGTACTTC. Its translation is CSARDQAGPAEQYF.

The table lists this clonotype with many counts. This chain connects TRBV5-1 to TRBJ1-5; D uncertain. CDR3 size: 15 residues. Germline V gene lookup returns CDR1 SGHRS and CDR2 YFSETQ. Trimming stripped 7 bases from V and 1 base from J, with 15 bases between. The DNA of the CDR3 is TGCGCCAGCTCCCAGTCGCCGGCGAGCAATCAGCCCCAGCATTTT. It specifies CASSQSPASNQPQHF.

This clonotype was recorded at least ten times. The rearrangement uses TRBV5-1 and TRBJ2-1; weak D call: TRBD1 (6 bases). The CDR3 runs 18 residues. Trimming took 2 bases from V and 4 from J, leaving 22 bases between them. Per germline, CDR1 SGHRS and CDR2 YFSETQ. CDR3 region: CASSFDGFGTTGYNEQFF. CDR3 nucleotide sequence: TGCGCCAGCAGCTTTGATGGATTCGGGACAACGGGATACAATGAGCAGTTCTTC.